The 23 T cell receptor beta chains below come from one sample, sequenced in a study of CD8+ T cells in alopecia areata. Using CD4, CD8alpha, NKG2D, NKG2ACE and other markers, pooled cutaneous lymph node cells were sorted. TCR sequencing used cDNA made by reverse transcription of extracted RNA. The protocol was immunoSEQ multiplex PCR, while the TCRdb copy is restricted to in-frame clones and leaves out a portion. The sample is made up of over 250,000 clones, none counted only once. The sequenced material came from CD4+ T cells sorted from a lymph node. The receptors derive from a C3H/HeJ mouse with alopecia areata. The MHC haplotype recorded for the strain is H2-k.

Comments on this clone: The germline and genes are mouse ones. The CDR3 extends 4 residues past the end of the read, so its final part is completed from the germline J gene. Other DNA sequences within the sample encode an identical CDR3. This chain connects TRBV5 to TRBJ1-2; D not resolved. Trimming cost V 4 bases and J 1 base, with 7 bases left between them. Germline V gene lookup returns CDR1 LGHNA and CDR2 YNLKQL (reference sequence). The CDR3 is 13 residues long. CDR3 DNA (partial): TGTGCCAGCAGCCCCCTCCTAAACTCC. This gives the protein CASSPLLNS. The CDR3 reads in full as CASSPLLNSDYTF.

This clone has more than one count but fewer than ten. Mouse names are used for the genes. The read ends 4 residues shy of where the CDR3 ends; the end is completed using the germline J gene. The rearrangement joins TRBV5 to TRBJ1-1; no clear D. Germline loops: CDR1 LGHNA, CDR2 YNLKQL (reference sequence). Deletions cut 0 bases from V and 4 bases from J, with 9 bases between. CDR3 length: 14 residues. CDR3 loop: CASSQDRRVTEVFF. The covered CDR3 bases are TGTGCCAGCAGCCAAGATCGAAGGGTCACA.

Worth noting for this clone: Gene names denote mouse genes. The CDR3 bases that were read are TGTGCCAGCGGGAGGGACAGAGCAAACACA. Encoded protein: CASGRDRANT. The whole CDR3 sequence is CASGRDRANTEVFF. The chain is built from TRBV13-1 and TRBJ1-1; 7 positions agree with TRBD1. The read gets to within 4 residues of the CDR3 end, and the germline J gene fills in the rest. CDR3 length: 14 residues. CDR1 NSHNY and CDR2 SYGAGN come from the germline V gene. V dropped 7 bases and J dropped 0; count of bases not matched to a gene: 6.

Comments on this clone: Gene and germline names: mouse. The read is 4 residues too short to cover the CDR3 end, so that end is filled in from the germline J gene. The chain has TRBV13-2 and TRBJ2-1; D perhaps matches TRBD1 (7 bases). The CDR3 spans 12 residues. V gave up 5 bases and J gave up 6 bases, with 9 bases separating them. Looked up from germline, CDR1 is NNHNN and CDR2 is SYGAGS (reference sequence). The DNA read from the CDR3 is TGTGCCAGCGGGAGGGGGCGTGCT. It codes for CASGRGRA. The CDR3 as a whole reads CASGRGRAEQFF.

Remarks on this clone: Gene names and germline match the mouse. The read terminates 4 residues ahead of where the CDR3 ends, so the germline J gene completes it. The chain has TRBV1 and TRBJ2-4; 9 nucleotides agree with TRBD2. Germline loops: CDR1 NSQYPW, CDR2 LRSPGD (reference sequence). CDR3 length: 16 residues. V shed 4 bases, J shed 0 bases, and the junction held 5 bases outside the gene matches. The CDR3 spells CTCSVLGGTSQNTLYF. Incomplete CDR3 DNA: TGCACCTGCAGTGTACTGGGGGGTACTAGTCAAAAC.

This clone has a count of ten or more. Gene and germline names: mouse. From the germline J gene comes the end of the CDR3, since the read stops 4 residues before it. The chain is built from TRBV17 and TRBJ2-1; D gene ambiguous. The CDR3 runs 14 residues. The V and J ends lost 2 bases and 3 bases respectively, with 8 bases between them. Per the germline V gene, CDR1 is MNHDT and CDR2 is YYDKIL. The CDR3 bases that were read are TGTGCTAGCAGTAGACGCAGCCTCTATGCT. Amino acids: CASSRRSLYA. In full, the CDR3 is CASSRRSLYAEQFF.

To note about this clone: Gene names and germline refer to mouse. The CDR3 end lies 4 residues beyond the end of the read and is filled in from the germline J gene. This sample includes further DNA sequences coding for the same CDR3. The rearrangement links TRBV13-1 to TRBJ2-7, with 12 bases that match TRBD2. The CDR3 spans 13 residues. Germline CDR1 and CDR2: NSHNY and SYGAGN. The CDR3 reads CASKTGGAYEQYF. The CDR3 DNA, read in part, is TGTGCCAGCAAGACTGGGGGGGCGTAT.

The table lists this clone with a few counts. All gene names here are mouse names. The sequenced part of the CDR3 DNA is TGTGCCAGCTCTCTTCCAGGGGGCCACACCGGG. Translation: CASSLPGGHTG. The CDR3, in full, reads CASSLPGGHTGQLYF. The rearrangement joins TRBV12-1 to TRBJ2-2; TRBD1 matches 8 bases. With the read ending 4 residues before the CDR3 end, the germline J gene is used to fill in that end. Germline trimming cut 1 base from V and 3 bases from J; bases unmatched to any gene: 3. The CDR3 consists of 15 residues. Germline CDR1 and CDR2: SGHSN and HYEKVE.

Concerning this clone itself: The genes are named according to mouse. The read ends 4 residues before the CDR3 terminus; that terminus is restored from the germline J gene. The identical CDR3 is also encoded by other nucleotide sequences in the sample. V and J are TRBV19 and TRBJ2-7; 11 bases are a match to TRBD2. The CDR3 has 13 amino acids. CDR1 and CDR2 from the germline V gene are FNHDT and SITEND (reference sequence). Incomplete CDR3 DNA: TGTGCCAGCAGGGGGACTGGGGGTTAT. The encoded protein is CASRGTGGY. The CDR3, in full, reads CASRGTGGYEQYF.

In the case of this clone: Gene names follow the mouse nomenclature. With the read ending 3 residues before the CDR3 end, the germline J gene is used to fill in that end. The chain has TRBV19 and TRBJ1-6; the D gene is possibly TRBD1 (6 bases). TRBJ1-6 is marked as an open reading frame, function uncertain. This CDR3 region has 14 residues. V dropped 4 bases and J dropped 5 bases, with 10 bases sitting between them. The germline V gene encodes CDR1 FNHDT and CDR2 SITEND (reference sequence). CDR3 residues: CASSGGQNNSPLYF. The CDR3 bases that were read are TGTGCCAGCAGTGGGGGACAAAATAATTCGCCC.

This clone was observed a few times. Gene names and germline refer to mouse. The read terminates 4 residues before the CDR3 end, so the remaining end is supplied by the germline J gene. V gene TRBV13-2 combines with J gene TRBJ1-2; TRBD1 might be the D (5 bases). The CDR3 consists of 14 residues. The germline V gene has CDR1 NNHNN and CDR2 SYGAGS (reference sequence). The sequenced CDR3 bases are TGTGCCAGCGGTGATGCCAGGGAGAGGCCC. It specifies CASGDARERP. The CDR3 in its entirety is CASGDARERPDYTF.

This clone was counted only a few times. Genes here carry mouse names. The CDR3 goes on 4 residues after the read ends, and that part is filled in from the germline J gene. The chain carries TRBV13-1 and TRBJ2-2; TRBD1 is a possible D gene (6 bases). The CDR3 consists of 14 residues. Germline CDR1 NSHNY, CDR2 SYGAGN. V was trimmed by 2 bases and J by 4 bases, leaving 9 bases between them. The chain's CDR3 is CASSEGRGTGQLYF. The sequenced CDR3 bases are TGTGCCAGCAGTGAAGGCAGGGGCACCGGG.

This clone came up a few times. Gene names denote mouse genes. The read is 3 residues too short to cover the CDR3 end, so that end is filled in from the germline J gene. The chain joins TRBV31 to TRBJ1-6, with D possibly TRBD1 on 6 matching bases. TRBJ1-6 is filed as an ORF, its function uncertain. Germline V lookup: CDR1 GKSSPN, CDR2 SITVG. This CDR3 region has 15 residues. V gave up 1 base and J gave up 0 bases, with 7 bases separating them. The sequenced part of the CDR3 DNA is TGTGCCTGGAGTCAACAGGGTTCCTATAATTCGCCC. Amino acids: CAWSQQGSYNSP. The full CDR3 protein reads CAWSQQGSYNSPLYF.

This clone appeared a few times. The genes and germline here are from mouse. The read is 4 residues too short to cover the CDR3 end, so that end is filled in from the germline J gene. This chain uses TRBV19 with TRBJ2-2; D might be TRBD2 (6 bases). Germline CDR1 reads FNHDT; CDR2 reads SITEND (reference sequence). The V end lost 1 base, the J end lost 3 bases, and 10 bases lay between the germline ends. This CDR3 is 15 amino acids long. Partial CDR3 DNA: TGTGCCAGCAGTATACTGCGGGGGGACACCGGG. Amino acids: CASSILRGDTG. The whole CDR3 protein is CASSILRGDTGQLYF.

This clone was observed a handful of times. Mouse gene names apply. With the read ending 4 residues before the CDR3 end, the germline J gene is used to fill in that end. The J gene is TRBJ2-3, the V gene TRBV19, with TRBD1 matching 9 bases. The V gene end was trimmed by 3 bases and the J gene end by 0 bases; junction bases not matched to a gene: 5. CDR1 FNHDT and CDR2 SITEND come from the germline V gene (reference sequence). This CDR3 is 16 amino acids long. The CDR3 DNA, read in part, is TGTGCCAGCAGTAGGTGGGACAGGGCTAGTGCAGAA. It specifies CASSRWDRASAE. The full-length CDR3 reads as CASSRWDRASAETLYF.

Note on this clone: Each gene name is a mouse one. The read comes to an end 4 residues before the CDR3 does, leaving the germline J gene to fill in the end. J is TRBJ1-2 and V is TRBV13-1; 7 positions match TRBD1. Germline V lookup: CDR1 NSHNY, CDR2 SYGAGN. With V trimmed by 5 bases and J by 0 bases, 4 bases remained unmatched. The CDR3 extends over 14 amino acids. CDR3 DNA, as far as it was read: TGTGCCAGCAGAGGGACAGATACAAACTCC. It is translated as CASRGTDTNS. The CDR3 as a whole reads CASRGTDTNSDYTF.

On this clone: Gene names denote mouse genes. The DNA ends 4 residues before the CDR3 does, and the rest of the CDR3 is filled in from the germline J gene. The V gene is TRBV13-1, the J gene TRBJ2-1, with a weak D call TRBD1 (7 bases). The CDR3 totals 14 residues. Per germline, CDR1 NSHNY and CDR2 SYGAGN. CDR3 amino acids: CASSDARGLAEQFF. The part of the CDR3 DNA that was read is TGTGCCAGCAGTGATGCGAGGGGGCTGGCT.

This clone has ten or more counts. Gene names and germline match the mouse. The read terminates 4 residues before the CDR3 end, so the remaining end is supplied by the germline J gene. The J gene is TRBJ1-1, the V gene TRBV13-1; no clear D. CDR3 length: 13 residues. Per germline, CDR1 NSHNY and CDR2 SYGAGN. V lost 0 bases, J lost 1 base, and 4 bases lay in between. CDR3 sequence reads: CASSDVQNTEVFF. Incomplete CDR3 DNA: TGTGCCAGCAGTGATGTACAAAACACA.

Points on this clone: The genes are named according to mouse. Sequencing ends 4 residues short of the CDR3 end; the germline J gene provides the rest. The chain carries TRBV5 and TRBJ2-5; TRBD1 agrees at 8 bases. The CDR3 consists of 17 residues. Germline CDR1 and CDR2: LGHNA and YNLKQL (reference sequence). CDR3 DNA, as far as it was read: TGTGCCAGCAGCCAAGAGAGGCAGGGGGCGGCGGAGGAC. It is translated as CASSQERQGAAED. The whole CDR3 protein reads CASSQERQGAAEDTQYF.

Worth noting for this clone: Genes and germline come from the mouse. The CDR3 goes on 4 residues after the read ends, and that part is filled in from the germline J gene. Other DNA variants within this sample encode the same CDR3. The chain is built from TRBV14 and TRBJ2-3; TRBD1 matches at 7 bases. Germline V gene sequence: CDR1 SGHDT, CDR2 FRDEAV. The CDR3 spans 15 residues. Trimming cost V 5 bases and J 0 bases; bases outside gene matches: 6. The CDR3 reads CASRLGQTSAETLYF. The CDR3 bases that were read are TGTGCCAGCAGGTTGGGACAGACTAGTGCAGAA. The full variable domain, rest sourced from reference TRBV14 and TRBJ2-3, is EAGVTQSPRYAVLQEGQAVSFWCDPISGHDTLYWYQQPRDQGPQLLVYFRDEAVIDNSQLPSDRFSAVRPKGTNSTLKIQSAKQGDTATYLCASRLGQTSAETLYFGSGTRLTVL.

This clone was recorded a few times. Gene names and germline match the mouse. The read comes to an end 4 residues before the CDR3 does, leaving the germline J gene to fill in the end. This sample includes further DNA sequences coding for the same CDR3. The chain links TRBV5 to TRBJ2-7, with 7 bases aligning to TRBD2. The J segment lost 0 bases and the V segment lost 4 bases, leaving 0 bases of the junction unmatched. Germline CDR1 reads LGHNA; CDR2 reads YNLKQL (reference sequence). The CDR3 is made up of 13 amino acids. The part of the CDR3 DNA that was read is TGTGCCAGCAGCCGACTGGGCTCCTAT. Amino acid sequence: CASSRLGSY. The entire CDR3 reads CASSRLGSYEQYF.

The sample holds a few counts of this clone. Germline and genes here are mouse. Sequencing ends 4 residues short of the CDR3 end; the germline J gene provides the rest. The V and J genes are TRBV17 and TRBJ1-2; TRBD1 aligns across 7 bases. The germline V gene encodes CDR1 MNHDT and CDR2 YYDKIL. This CDR3 contains 14 residues. Germline trimming cut 2 bases from V and 3 bases from J; bases unmatched to any gene: 3. CDR3: CASSRRGGHSDYTF. The sequenced CDR3 bases are TGTGCTAGCAGTAGAAGAGGGGGCCACTCC.

About this clone: Gene names are mouse gene names. Sequencing ends 4 residues short of the CDR3 end; the germline J gene provides the rest. The chain is built from TRBV5 and TRBJ2-2, with 7 positions matching TRBD1. CDR3 length equals 14 residues. Germline trimming cut 6 bases from V and 1 base from J; bases unmatched to any gene: 2. CDR1 is LGHNA, CDR2 YNLKQL, per germline (reference sequence). The CDR3 loop is CASRNRGNTGQLYF. The DNA read from the CDR3 is TGTGCCAGCAGAAACAGGGGAAACACCGGG.